This T cell receptor (beta chain) came from a study of blood T cell repertoires in COVID-19. Turning to the study itself: Material from acute and convalescent COVID-19 was sourced from the United States, Italy and Spain. The analysed material was cDNA or gDNA that came from T cells, B-cell-depleted T cells, or PBMCs.

As originally analysed: Researchers report that nucleated cell counts were estimated from reference gene primer amplification. Assay used: immunoSEQ multiplex PCR; TCRdb lists only in-frame clones, some missing. V, J and clone size derive from that table, while D and trimming were established from the DNA sequence. The top ten hold 7% of the sample, which has under 200,000 clones, 70% to 90% seen once. This CDR3 spans 16 amino acids. Between the trimmed V and J ends, which lost 3 bases and 0 bases, there was a span of 14 bases. The germline V gene encodes CDR1 LNHDA and CDR2 SQIVND (reference sequence).

This chain uses TRBV19 with TRBJ1-1; D might be TRBD1 (6 bases). The sequence came from a woman aged 80 or over in a cohort sampled during active or convalescent COVID-19. Sequences were obtained from peripheral blood. The chain's CDR3 is CASSMRQVGLNTEAFF. In nucleotides, the CDR3 is TGTGCCAGTAGTATGAGACAGGTTGGCTTGAACACTGAAGCTTTCTTT. Looking up the rest from reference TRBV19 and TRBJ1-1 gives the full variable domain: DGGITQSPKYLFRKEGQNVTLSCEQNLNHDAMYWYRQDPGQGLRLIYYSQIVNDFQKGDIAEGYSVSREKKESFPLTVTSAQKNPTAFYLCASSMRQVGLNTEAFFGQGTRLTVV.